The 21 T cell receptor beta chains given below trace back to one sample, sequenced in a study of STAT5B mutations in CD4+ large granular lymphocyte leukemia. Using immunoSEQ multiplex PCR, the repertoire was profiled, and TCRdb retains in-frame clones only, with some absent. The profile shows fewer than 50,000 clones, about four fifths of them singletons. Sample: CD4+ T cells from blood buffy coats. The receptor set was obtained from a human donor in good health.

The chain couples TRBV5-1 to TRBJ1-4; 8 bases are a match to TRBD1. The CDR3 is 15 residues long. V dropped 3 bases and J dropped 4; count of bases not matched to a gene: 5. Germline V gene data show CDR1 as SGHRS and CDR2 as YFSETQ. The CDR3 DNA follows: TGCGCCAGCAGCTCCGGGACAGGCGTTAATGAAAAACTGTTTTTT. It codes for CASSSGTGVNEKLFF.

The gene calls are TRBV28 and TRBJ1-5, with a weak D call TRBD1 (6 bases). From germline, CDR1 is MDHEN and CDR2 SYDVKM. The CDR3 is made up of 18 amino acids. With 1 base removed from V and 2 bases from J, the gap between germline ends came to 18 bases. CDR3 sequence: CASSLLGADWVGNQPQHF. The CDR3 DNA reads TGTGCCAGCAGTTTATTGGGGGCGGACTGGGTAGGCAATCAGCCCCAGCATTTT.

The chain employs TRBV14 and TRBJ2-6; D is undetermined. Germline lookup yields CDR1 SGHDN and CDR2 FVKESK. The CDR3 has 15 amino acids. V was pared by 0 bases and J by 2 bases, with 5 bases between. CDR3 in DNA: TGTGCCAGCAGCCAAGATGTCCCTGGGGCCAACGTCCTGACTTTC. Translating it yields CASSQDVPGANVLTF.

The rearrangement joins TRBV2 to TRBJ2-2; no clear D gene. The V and J ends lost 7 bases and 4 bases respectively, with 4 bases between them. The germline CDR1 and CDR2 sequences are SNHLY and FYNNEI. This CDR3 comprises 11 residues. The CDR3, as DNA: TGTGCCAGCACAGCCACCGGGGAGCTGTTTTTT. This sequence encodes CASTATGELFF.

The chain is built from TRBV11-3 and TRBJ1-1; D remains ambiguous. V lost 2 bases to trimming and J lost 4 bases, with 5 bases between them. CDR1 is SGHNT and CDR2 is YENEEA in the germline V gene. The CDR3 totals 12 residues. This CDR3 reads CASSLKPTEAFF. CDR3 coding DNA: TGTGCCAGCAGCTTAAAACCCACTGAAGCTTTCTTT.

The genes are TRBV4-2 and TRBJ2-2; TRBD1 or TRBD2 may be the D gene (5 bases each). The CDR3 runs to 16 residues. The germline CDR1 and CDR2 sequences are LGHNA and YNFKEQ. Trimming stripped 2 bases from V and 4 bases from J, with 14 bases between. Here the CDR3 DNA reads TGTGCCAGCAGCCAATCTCGGGGACGGCTCACCGGGGAGCTGTTTTTT. Residues: CASSQSRGRLTGELFF.

V usage is TRBV7-9 and J usage is TRBJ2-7; D possibly matches TRBD1 or TRBD2 (5 bases each). This CDR3 comprises 14 residues. CDR1 and CDR2 from the germline V gene are SEHNR and FQNEAQ (reference sequence). Trimming stripped 6 bases from V and 7 bases from J, with 19 bases between. In DNA form, the CDR3 reads TGTGCCAGCAGGCCCCGGGACCTCCTTGGAGAGCAGTACTTC. It yields the protein CASRPRDLLGEQYF.

The chain links TRBV11-2 to TRBJ2-1; 11 nucleotides line up with TRBD2. This CDR3 spans 17 amino acids. V was clipped by 5 bases and J by 4 bases; unmatched bases: 10. Germline lookup yields CDR1 SGHAT and CDR2 FQNNGV. CDR3 nucleotide sequence: TGTGCCAGCAGCCTACGTAGAACTAGCGGGAGTTACAATGAGCAGTTCTTC. It encodes CASSLRRTSGSYNEQFF.

The V and J genes are TRBV27 and TRBJ2-6; no reliable D call. Per the germline V gene, CDR1 is MNHEY and CDR2 is SMNVEV (reference sequence). This CDR3 has 13 amino acids. Trimming pared 5 bases from V and 0 bases from J, leaving 2 bases between. The CDR3 here is CASSGSGANVLTF. CDR3 DNA sequence: TGTGCCAGCAGTGGCTCTGGGGCCAACGTCCTGACTTTC.

This clone was counted only a few times. The chain is built from TRBV19 and TRBJ2-7; tentative D call: TRBD1 (9 bases). The germline CDR1 and CDR2 sequences are LNHDA and SQIVND (reference sequence). Deletions cut 7 bases from V and 4 bases from J, with 29 bases between. CDR3 length: 18 residues. The CDR3 sequence is CASTPGDREREGRYEQYF. CDR3 DNA: TGTGCCAGTACCCCCGGGGACAGGGAACGGGAGGGCCGTTACGAGCAGTACTTC.

The chain carries TRBV19 and TRBJ2-3, with D perhaps given as TRBD1 or TRBD2 (5 bases each). The CDR3 has 16 residues. CDR1 is LNHDA, CDR2 SQIVND, per germline (reference sequence). V shed 3 bases and J shed 3 bases, with 16 bases lying between them. The CDR3 DNA follows: TGTGCCAGTAGTATGGGTTACCCTTGGGGGACAGATACGCAGTATTTT. It yields the protein CASSMGYPWGTDTQYF.

CDR3 DNA sequence: TGTGCCAGCAGTTTACGGGCGGGAGGGGTCTACGAGCAGTACTTC. Translating gives CASSLRAGGVYEQYF. The V call is TRBV27, the J call TRBJ2-7; TRBD2 matches 9 bases. The germline V gene has CDR1 MNHEY and CDR2 SMNVEV (reference sequence). The ends lost 2 bases at V and 3 bases at J; junction bases unmatched: 5. This CDR3 comprises 15 residues.

This clone was counted only a few times. The chain joins TRBV19 to TRBJ1-3; D gene unclear. CDR1 and CDR2 from the germline V gene are LNHDA and SQIVND (reference sequence). V dropped 3 bases and J dropped 1 base, with 10 bases sitting between them. There are 15 residues in the CDR3. The CDR3 region is CASSIYGQSGNTIYF. As DNA, the CDR3 is TGTGCCAGTAGTATTTATGGGCAGTCTGGAAACACCATATATTTT.

The rearrangement links TRBV29-1 to TRBJ1-4; unclear D gene. Trimming cost V 0 bases and J 0 bases, with 5 bases left between them. CDR1 and CDR2 from the germline V gene are SQVTM and ANQGSEA. This CDR3 spans 14 amino acids. For the CDR3, the DNA is TGCAGCGTTGAAGAAATTGCAACTAATGAAAAACTGTTTTTT. Translation: CSVEEIATNEKLFF.

The chain is built from TRBV25-1 and TRBJ2-5; 9 bases agree with TRBD1. Germline V gene sequence: CDR1 MGHDK, CDR2 SYGVNS. Trimming at V came to 4 bases and at J to 5 bases, leaving 11 bases not matched to a gene. The CDR3 sequence is 16 residues long. For the CDR3, the DNA is TGTGCCAGCAGTGGGGACAGGGTATGGAGTGTGGAGACCCAGTACTTC. Its translation is CASSGDRVWSVETQYF.

V and J are TRBV5-1 and TRBJ2-1; 11 bases align to TRBD1. Germline lookup yields CDR1 SGHRS and CDR2 YFSETQ. The CDR3 spans 14 residues. V shed 3 bases and J 5 bases; nucleotides not matched to a gene: 1. CDR3 nucleotide sequence: TGCGCCAGCAGCTCGGGACAGGGGGACAATGAGCAGTTCTTC. Translated: CASSSGQGDNEQFF.

The V and J genes are TRBV7-6 and TRBJ2-3; D is ambiguous. The V gene lost 2 bases and the J gene lost 2 bases, with 8 bases spanning the gap. Germline values: CDR1 SGHVS, CDR2 FNYEAQ. The CDR3 loop spans 14 amino acids. In DNA, the CDR3 is TGTGCCAGCAGCTTAAGTAGGGTCACAGATACGCAGTATTTT. This codes for CASSLSRVTDTQYF.

The chain carries TRBV4-2 and TRBJ2-3, with D perhaps being TRBD1 or TRBD2 (6 bases each). The CDR3 spans 17 residues. Germline CDR1 and CDR2: LGHNA and YNFKEQ. V lost 1 base and J 1 base, leaving 15 bases between the germline ends. The CDR3 bases are TGTGCCAGCAGCCAAGCTAATACAGGGACTGGCACAGATACGCAGTATTTT. Its translation: CASSQANTGTGTDTQYF.

This clone was found once. The chain recombines TRBV5-1 with TRBJ2-7; possibly TRBD1 for D (6 bases). The CDR3 contains 15 residues. In germline, CDR1 is SGHRS, CDR2 YFSETQ. Trimming removed 1 base from V and 0 bases from J, with 11 bases in between. The CDR3 nucleotides read TGCGCCAGCAGCTTGTGGGACACAAGCTCCTACGAGCAGTACTTC. Protein: CASSLWDTSSYEQYF. The full variable domain, its missing parts supplied by reference TRBV5-1 and TRBJ2-7, is KAGVTQTPRYLIKTRGQQVTLSCSPISGHRSVSWYQQTPGQGLQFLFEYFSETQRNKGNFPGRFSGRQFSNSRSEMNVSTLELGDSALYLCASSLWDTSSYEQYFGPGTRLTVT.

The genes are TRBV5-1 and TRBJ2-5; D is tentatively TRBD1 or TRBD2 (6 bases each). The V end was cut by 6 bases, the J end by 2 bases, with 14 bases between. Germline lookup yields CDR1 SGHRS and CDR2 YFSETQ. CDR3 length: 14 residues. The DNA for the CDR3 is TGCGCCAGCACGTCGGGGGCGGCACAAGAGACCCAGTACTTC. This gives the protein CASTSGAAQETQYF. Based on the CDR3 plus reference TRBV5-1 and TRBJ2-5, the full variable domain is KAGVTQTPRYLIKTRGQQVTLSCSPISGHRSVSWYQQTPGQGLQFLFEYFSETQRNKGNFPGRFSGRQFSNSRSEMNVSTLELGDSALYLCASTSGAAQETQYFGPGTRLLVL.

This clone was counted a single time. This chain uses TRBV6-5 with TRBJ2-5; no definite D call. This CDR3 has 13 amino acids. Germline V CDR1 and CDR2: MNHEY, SVGAGI. The V end lost 8 bases, the J end lost 7 bases, and 17 bases lay between the germline ends. The CDR3: CASFRSLSGTQYF. The CDR3 DNA is TGTGCCAGCTTTAGGAGTCTTTCTGGGACCCAGTACTTC.